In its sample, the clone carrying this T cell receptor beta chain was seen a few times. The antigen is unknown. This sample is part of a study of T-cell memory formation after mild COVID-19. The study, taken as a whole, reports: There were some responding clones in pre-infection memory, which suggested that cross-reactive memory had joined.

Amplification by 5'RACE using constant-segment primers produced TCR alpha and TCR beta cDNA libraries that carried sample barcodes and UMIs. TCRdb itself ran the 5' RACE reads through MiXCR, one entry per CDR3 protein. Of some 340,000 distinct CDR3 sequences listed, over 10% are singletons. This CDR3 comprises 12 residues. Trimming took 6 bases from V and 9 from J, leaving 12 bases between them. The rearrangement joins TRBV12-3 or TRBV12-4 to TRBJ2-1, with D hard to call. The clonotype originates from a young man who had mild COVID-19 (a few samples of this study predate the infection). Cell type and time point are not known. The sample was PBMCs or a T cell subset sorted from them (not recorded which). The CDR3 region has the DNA TGTGCCAGCAGAGTAACGGCCTCTGAGCAGTTCTTC. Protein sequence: CASRVTASEQFF.